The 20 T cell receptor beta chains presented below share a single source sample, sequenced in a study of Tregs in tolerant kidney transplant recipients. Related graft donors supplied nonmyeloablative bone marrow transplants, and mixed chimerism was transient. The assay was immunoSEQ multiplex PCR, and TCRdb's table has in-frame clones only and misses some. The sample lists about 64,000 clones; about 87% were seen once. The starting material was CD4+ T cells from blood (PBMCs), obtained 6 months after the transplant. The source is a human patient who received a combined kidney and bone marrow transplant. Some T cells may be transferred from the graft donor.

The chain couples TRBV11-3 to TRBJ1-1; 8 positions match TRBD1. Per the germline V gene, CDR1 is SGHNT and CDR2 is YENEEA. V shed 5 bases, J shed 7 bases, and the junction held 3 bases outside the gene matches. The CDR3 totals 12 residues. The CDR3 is CASSNDRGEAFF. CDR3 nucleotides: TGTGCCAGCAGCAATGACAGGGGTGAAGCTTTCTTT.

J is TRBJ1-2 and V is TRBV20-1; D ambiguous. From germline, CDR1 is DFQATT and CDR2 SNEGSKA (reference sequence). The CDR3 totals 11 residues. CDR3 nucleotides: TGCGGCACACGGGTTAACTATGGCTACACCTTC. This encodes CGTRVNYGYTF.

CDR3 region: CASSWGSGKDTQYF. CDR3 DNA sequence: TGTGCCAGCAGCTGGGGGAGCGGGAAAGATACGCAGTATTTT. The chain employs TRBV7-8 and TRBJ2-3; 7 bases are shared with TRBD2. CDR1 and CDR2 from the germline V gene are SGHVS and FQNEAQ. The CDR3 is 14 amino acids. With 4 bases clipped from V and 5 bases from J, the junction kept 6 bases outside the gene matches.

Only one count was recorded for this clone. The DNA of the CDR3 is TGTGCCAGCAGCTCCGGACTAAACACTGAAGCTTTCTTT. Its protein is CASSSGLNTEAFF. The chain combines TRBV7-3 with TRBJ1-1; D not resolved. Trimming cost V 4 bases and J 2 bases, with 8 bases left between them. The CDR3 has 13 amino acids. Looked up from germline, CDR1 is SGHTA and CDR2 is FQGTGA.

The CDR3 nucleotides read TGTGCCAGCAGTTACAGGAGGGTTGGTGAAAAACTGTTTTTT. Translation gives CASSYRRVGEKLFF. The J gene is TRBJ1-4, the V gene TRBV6-6, with D unresolved. This CDR3 is built from 14 residues. Trimming removed 2 bases from V and 7 bases from J, with 11 bases in between. Germline CDR1 is MNHNY and CDR2 is SVGAGI (reference sequence).

The CDR3 bases are TGTGCCATCAGGGATTCGACAGGGTACAATGAGCAGTTCTTC. Residues: CAIRDSTGYNEQFF. V is TRBV10-3 and J is TRBJ2-1; 7 positions match TRBD1. The germline CDR1 and CDR2 sequences are ENHRY and SYGVKD. The V segment lost 6 bases and the J segment 4 bases; nucleotides outside the gene matches: 6. This CDR3 comprises 14 residues.

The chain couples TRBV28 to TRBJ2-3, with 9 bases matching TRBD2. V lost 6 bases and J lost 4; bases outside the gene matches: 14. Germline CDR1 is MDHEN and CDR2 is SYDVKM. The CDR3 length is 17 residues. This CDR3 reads CASRPSLGQREADTQYF. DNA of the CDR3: TGTGCCAGCAGACCAAGCCTGGGACAGCGGGAGGCAGATACGCAGTATTTT.

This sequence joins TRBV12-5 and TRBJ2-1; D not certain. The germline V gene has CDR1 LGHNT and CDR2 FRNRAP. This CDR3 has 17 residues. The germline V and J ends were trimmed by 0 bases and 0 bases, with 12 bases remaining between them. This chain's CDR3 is CASGLVRGLYSYNEQFF. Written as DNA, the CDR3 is TGTGCTAGTGGTTTGGTACGTGGGCTTTACTCCTACAATGAGCAGTTCTTC.

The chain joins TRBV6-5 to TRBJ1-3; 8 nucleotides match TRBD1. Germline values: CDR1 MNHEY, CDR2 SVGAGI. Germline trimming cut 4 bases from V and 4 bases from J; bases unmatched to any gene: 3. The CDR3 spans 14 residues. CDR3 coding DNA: TGTGCCAGCAGTTGGACAGGGCTCGGAAACACCATATATTTT. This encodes CASSWTGLGNTIYF.

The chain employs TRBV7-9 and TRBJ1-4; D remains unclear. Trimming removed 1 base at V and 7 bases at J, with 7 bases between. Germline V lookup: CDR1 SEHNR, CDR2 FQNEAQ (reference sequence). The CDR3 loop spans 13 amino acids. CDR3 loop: CASSLGSSEKLFF. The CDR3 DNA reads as TGTGCCAGCAGCTTAGGGAGTAGTGAAAAACTGTTTTTT.

The CDR3 sequence: CASSQDLWGGTGANVLTF. As DNA, the CDR3 is TGCGCCAGCAGCCAAGATCTTTGGGGAGGGACTGGGGCCAACGTCCTGACTTTC. This chain joins TRBV4-3 and TRBJ2-6, with TRBD2 matching over 7 bases. Trimming removed 0 bases from V and 2 bases from J; junction bases left unmatched: 7. Germline loops: CDR1 LGHNA, CDR2 YSLEER. This CDR3 spans 18 amino acids.

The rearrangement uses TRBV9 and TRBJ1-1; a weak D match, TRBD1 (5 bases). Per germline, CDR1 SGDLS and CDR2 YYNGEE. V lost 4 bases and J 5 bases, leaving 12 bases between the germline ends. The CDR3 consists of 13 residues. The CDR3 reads CASSSRGLTEAFF. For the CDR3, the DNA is TGTGCCAGCAGCTCAAGGGGTTTGACTGAAGCTTTCTTT.

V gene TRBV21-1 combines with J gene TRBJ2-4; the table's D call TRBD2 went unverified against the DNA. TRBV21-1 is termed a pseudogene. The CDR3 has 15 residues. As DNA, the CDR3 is TGTGCCAGCAGGTTCCGGGTCCGGTCCAAAAACATTCAGTACTTC. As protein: CASRFRVRSKNIQYF.

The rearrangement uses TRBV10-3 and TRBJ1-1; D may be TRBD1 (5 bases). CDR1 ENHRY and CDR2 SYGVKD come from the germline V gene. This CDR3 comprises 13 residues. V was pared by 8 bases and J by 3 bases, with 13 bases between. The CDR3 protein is CAIAQGFDTEAFF. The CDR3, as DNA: TGTGCCATCGCCCAGGGCTTCGACACTGAAGCTTTCTTT.

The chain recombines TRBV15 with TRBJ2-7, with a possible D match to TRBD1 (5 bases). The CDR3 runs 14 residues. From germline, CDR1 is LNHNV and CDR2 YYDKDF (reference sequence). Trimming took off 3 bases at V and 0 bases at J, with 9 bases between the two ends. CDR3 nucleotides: TGTGCCACCAGCAGCAACAGGTTCTCCTACGAGCAGTACTTC. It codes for CATSSNRFSYEQYF.

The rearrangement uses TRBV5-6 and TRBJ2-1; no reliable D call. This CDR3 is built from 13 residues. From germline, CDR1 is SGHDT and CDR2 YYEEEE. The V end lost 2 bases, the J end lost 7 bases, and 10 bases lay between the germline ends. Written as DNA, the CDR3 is TGTGCCAGCAGCTTTACCGCACGGAATGAGCAGTTCTTC. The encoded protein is CASSFTARNEQFF. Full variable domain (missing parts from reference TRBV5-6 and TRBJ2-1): DAGVTQSPTHLIKTRGQQVTLRCSPKSGHDTVSWYQQALGQGPQFIFQYYEEEERQRGNFPDRFSGHQFPNYSSELNVNALLLGDSALYLCASSFTARNEQFFGPGTRLTVL.

The CDR3 nucleotides read TGCGCCAGCAGCCAAGTGGACAGGGTGGTGACCTACGAGCAGTACTTC. Translated: CASSQVDRVVTYEQYF. The genes are TRBV4-1 and TRBJ2-5, with 8 positions matching TRBD1. The better agreement between TRBJ2-7 and the DNA end casts doubt on the J call. CDR1 is MGHRA, CDR2 YSYEKL, per germline. The CDR3 length is 16 residues.

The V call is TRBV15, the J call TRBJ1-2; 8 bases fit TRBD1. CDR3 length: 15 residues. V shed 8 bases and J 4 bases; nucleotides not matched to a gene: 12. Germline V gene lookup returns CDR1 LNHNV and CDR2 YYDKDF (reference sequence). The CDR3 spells CATRSKQGVGYGYTF. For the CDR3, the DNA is TGTGCCACCCGCTCCAAACAGGGGGTCGGCTATGGCTACACCTTC. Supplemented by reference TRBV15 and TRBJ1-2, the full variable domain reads DAMVIQNPRYQVTQFGKPVTLSCSQTLNHNVMYWYQQKSSQAPKLLFHYYDKDFNNEADTPDNFQSRRPNTSFCFLDIRSPGLGDTAMYLCATRSKQGVGYGYTFGSGTRLTVV.

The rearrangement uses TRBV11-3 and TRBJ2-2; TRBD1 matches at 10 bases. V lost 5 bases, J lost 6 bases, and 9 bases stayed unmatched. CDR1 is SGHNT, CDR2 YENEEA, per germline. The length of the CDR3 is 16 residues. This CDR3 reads CASSPQGTGAPGELFF. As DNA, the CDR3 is TGTGCCAGCAGCCCGCAGGGGACAGGGGCTCCCGGGGAGCTGTTTTTT.

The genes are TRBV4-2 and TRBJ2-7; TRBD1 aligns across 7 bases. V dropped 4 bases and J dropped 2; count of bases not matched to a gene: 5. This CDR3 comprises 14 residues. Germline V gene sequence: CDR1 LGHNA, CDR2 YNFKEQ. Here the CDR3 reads CASSLNRGTYEQYF. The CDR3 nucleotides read TGTGCCAGCAGCCTTAACAGGGGTACCTACGAGCAGTACTTC.